What follows are 26 T cell receptor beta chains derived from one specimen sequenced in a study of cytomegalovirus exposure and HLA in healthy donors. Repertoires were generated with immunoSEQ multiplex PCR, while TCRdb's copy carries only in-frame clones and drops some. The sample has over 150,000 clones; approximately 96% are singletons. Sequenced sample: PBMCs. The receptor set was obtained from a woman aged 18-29 years in good health and CMV-seronegative.

The V gene is TRBV6-6, the J gene TRBJ1-3; 10 positions match TRBD1. The V gene end was trimmed by 10 bases and the J gene end by 3 bases; junction bases not matched to a gene: 12. The CDR3 runs to 16 residues. Germline lookup yields CDR1 MNHNY and CDR2 SVGAGI (reference sequence). CDR3 nucleotide sequence: TGTGCCACGAGACCCCCCGGACAGGGGGTTGGAAACACCATATATTTT. Protein product: CATRPPGQGVGNTIYF.

Concerning this clone itself: One end of the junction fails to match germline, which may point to a read error. The CDR3 region is CASSRVAGPSNF. In nucleotides, the CDR3 is TGTGCCAGCAGTCGAGTAGCGGGGCCCAGTAACTTC. This chain links TRBV2 with TRBJ2-5, with TRBD2 identical over 8 bases. Germline V CDR1 and CDR2: SNHLY, FYNNEI. CDR3 size: 12 residues.

The genes are TRBV19 and TRBJ1-6; D remains unclear. The V and J ends lost 3 bases and 4 bases respectively, with 7 bases between them. The CDR3 is 14 residues long. Germline V gene lookup returns CDR1 LNHDA and CDR2 SQIVND (reference sequence). CDR3 amino acids: CASSIAQYNSPLHF. CDR3 bases: TGTGCCAGTAGTATTGCTCAGTATAATTCACCCCTCCACTTT.

This chain uses TRBV7-3 with TRBJ2-1, with D perhaps matching TRBD2 (5 bases). The CDR3 consists of 13 residues. Trimming removed 4 bases at V and 10 bases at J, with 14 bases between. Germline CDR1 is SGHTA and CDR2 is FQGTGA. The CDR3 loop is CASSWSGTGEQFF. For the CDR3, the DNA is TGTGCCAGCAGCTGGTCAGGAACGGGAGAGCAGTTCTTC.

The V and J genes are TRBV4-3 and TRBJ2-7; TRBD2 aligns across 10 bases. This CDR3 has 17 residues. J lost 0 bases, V lost 1 base, and 6 bases had no gene match. Germline CDR1 and CDR2: LGHNA and YSLEER. The CDR3 nucleotides read TGCGCCAGCAGCCAAGGGTCCGGGACTAGCGACTCCTACGAGCAGTACTTC. Translating it yields CASSQGSGTSDSYEQYF.

The V gene is TRBV14, the J gene TRBJ2-5, with 8 bases matching TRBD1. The length of the CDR3 is 14 residues. Germline V gives CDR1 SGHDN, CDR2 FVKESK. With 2 bases clipped from V and 2 bases from J, the junction kept 1 base outside the gene matches. This chain's CDR3 is CASSQNRGQETQYF. The CDR3 region has the DNA TGTGCCAGCAGCCAAAACAGGGGGCAAGAGACCCAGTACTTC.

The chain couples TRBV19 to TRBJ1-2; 11 bases agree with TRBD1. V dropped 3 bases and J dropped 4; count of bases not matched to a gene: 4. The CDR3 covers 15 residues. CDR1 and CDR2 from the germline V gene are LNHDA and SQIVND (reference sequence). In DNA, the CDR3 is TGTGCCAGTAGTATTAGGACAGGGGGCGGCTATGGCTACACCTTC. Translated, it gives CASSIRTGGGYGYTF. The full variable domain, in which reference TRBV19 and TRBJ1-2 provide the parts outside the CDR3, is DGGITQSPKYLFRKEGQNVTLSCEQNLNHDAMYWYRQDPGQGLRLIYYSQIVNDFQKGDIAEGYSVSREKKESFPLTVTSAQKNPTAFYLCASSIRTGGGYGYTFGSGTRLTVV.

This chain uses TRBV6-5 with TRBJ1-4, with D maybe TRBD1 (5 bases). Germline V gene lookup returns CDR1 MNHEY and CDR2 SVGAGI. CDR3 length: 11 residues. V was shortened by 7 bases and J by 14 bases, with 14 bases between the two germline ends. The CDR3 coding sequence is TGTGCCAGCATCTTCATGACAGTCCTGTTTTTT. Translation: CASIFMTVLFF.

The chain joins TRBV11-2 to TRBJ1-2; D gene ambiguous. This CDR3 spans 13 amino acids. Trimming took 4 bases from V and 3 from J, leaving 9 bases between them. Germline assignment: CDR1 SGHAT and CDR2 FQNNGV. CDR3: CASSSRGDYGYTF. CDR3 coding DNA: TGTGCCAGCAGCTCCCGGGGTGACTATGGCTACACCTTC.

The chain carries TRBV5-4 and TRBJ2-1, with D tentatively TRBD2 (7 bases). This CDR3 spans 17 amino acids. The V end was cut by 5 bases, the J end by 0 bases, with 18 bases between. CDR1 and CDR2 (germline): SGHNT, YYREEE (reference sequence). DNA of the CDR3: TGTGCCAGCAGTCGCTTGGGCGGGGGCCACTCCTACAATGAGCAGTTCTTC. Its translation: CASSRLGGGHSYNEQFF.

CDR3 amino acids: CASSYRSTGTGYGYTF. Here the CDR3 DNA reads TGTGCCAGCAGTTACCGATCCACCGGGACAGGCTATGGCTACACCTTC. The V gene is TRBV6-6, the J gene TRBJ1-2; 8 positions agree with TRBD1. This CDR3 spans 16 amino acids. The trim removed 2 bases at V and 4 bases at J, leaving 9 bases unmatched. From germline, CDR1 is MNHNY and CDR2 SVGAGI (reference sequence).

This chain connects TRBV2 to TRBJ1-5; D gene uncertain. The germline V and J ends were trimmed by 3 bases and 0 bases, with 9 bases remaining between them. The CDR3 loop spans 15 amino acids. Germline loops: CDR1 SNHLY, CDR2 FYNNEI. CDR3 in amino acids: CASSDAGYSNQPQHF. The CDR3, as DNA: TGTGCCAGCAGTGACGCAGGCTATAGCAATCAGCCCCAGCATTTT.

The rearrangement uses TRBV13 and TRBJ1-6, with TRBD1 as a possible D gene (5 bases). V was trimmed by 5 bases and J by 10 bases, leaving 21 bases between them. Per germline, CDR1 PRHDT and CDR2 FYEKMQ (reference sequence). This CDR3 has 16 residues. This CDR3 is CASSHYRQGTGSPLHF. CDR3 in DNA: TGTGCCAGCAGCCACTACCGCCAGGGTACGGGCTCACCCCTCCACTTT.

The V call is TRBV13, the J call TRBJ1-6; tentative D call: TRBD1 (5 bases). Trimming took 2 bases from V and 5 from J, leaving 10 bases between them. The CDR3 runs 15 residues. Germline V gene sequence: CDR1 PRHDT, CDR2 FYEKMQ (reference sequence). The chain's CDR3 is CASSLRPGDNSPLHF. The CDR3 bases are TGTGCCAGCAGCTTAAGACCGGGGGATAATTCACCCCTCCACTTT.

About this clone: Different DNA sequences within this sample yield the same CDR3. The rearrangement uses TRBV2 and TRBJ1-1; tentatively, D is TRBD1 (5 bases). This CDR3 has 12 residues. V gave up 6 bases and J gave up 4 bases, with 9 bases separating them. Germline loops: CDR1 SNHLY, CDR2 FYNNEI. In DNA form, the CDR3 reads TGTGCCAGCAGGGGGGGTGGCACTGAAGCTTTCTTT. Encoded protein: CASRGGGTEAFF.

The chain couples TRBV11-1 to TRBJ1-6, with D possibly TRBD1 on 5 matching bases. The ends were cut back, 5 bases at V and 10 bases at J, with 15 bases in the middle. This CDR3 region has 14 residues. Germline CDR1 is SGHAT and CDR2 is FQDESV (reference sequence). This chain's CDR3 is CASSPGTRWSPLHF. The CDR3 DNA sequence: TGTGCCAGCAGCCCCGGGACTCGTTGGTCACCCCTCCACTTT.

The V and J genes are TRBV30 and TRBJ2-3; 10 bases agree with TRBD2. Germline V gives CDR1 GTSNPN, CDR2 SVGIG (reference sequence). The CDR3 runs to 14 residues. Trimming removed 2 bases from V and 6 bases from J; junction bases left unmatched: 5. Written as DNA, the CDR3 is TGTGCCTGGAGTCGTAGCGGGGGGAGGGATACGCAGTATTTT. It codes for CAWSRSGGRDTQYF. Combining the CDR3 with reference TRBV30 and TRBJ2-3 gives the whole variable domain SQTIHQWPATLVQPVGSPLSLECTVEGTSNPNLYWYRQAAGRGLQLLFYSVGIGQISSEVPQNLSASRPQDRQFILSSKKLLLSDSGFYLCAWSRSGGRDTQYFGPGTRLTVL.

The chain employs TRBV5-1 and TRBJ2-1; tentative D call: TRBD2 (5 bases). The germline gives CDR1 SGHRS, CDR2 YFSETQ. V lost 0 bases, J lost 3 bases, and 19 bases lay in between. The CDR3 has 18 residues. CDR3 in DNA: TGCGCCAGCAGCTTGGCCTCCCGAGGAACTAGTTTCTACAATGAGCAGTTCTTC. This gives the protein CASSLASRGTSFYNEQFF.

J is TRBJ2-7 and V is TRBV6-6; 7 nucleotides align to TRBD1. Trimming at V came to 7 bases and at J to 2 bases, leaving 8 bases not matched to a gene. Germline CDR1 reads MNHNY; CDR2 reads SVGAGI (reference sequence). This CDR3 comprises 14 residues. Written as DNA, the CDR3 is TGTGCCAGCAACGTCGGGACAGCGACCTACGAGCAGTACTTC. Translation gives CASNVGTATYEQYF.

This chain joins TRBV11-2 and TRBJ2-7; TRBD1 matches 9 bases. V was clipped by 5 bases and J by 5 bases; unmatched bases: 10. Germline V CDR1 and CDR2: SGHAT, FQNNGV. CDR3 size: 15 residues. DNA of the CDR3: TGTGCCAGCAGCAGTCTCCGGGACAGGGCCCACGAGCAGTACTTC. Protein: CASSSLRDRAHEQYF.

In this sample, this clone turned up a few times. The V call is TRBV4-2, the J call TRBJ2-1; 12 positions match TRBD1. Germline CDR1 and CDR2: LGHNA and YNFKEQ. This CDR3 region has 16 residues. V trimming: 0 bases; J trimming: 10 bases; junction bases outside the gene matches: 7. CDR3 in DNA: TGTGCCAGCAGCCAAGATCCGGGACAGGGGGCACGCGAGCAGTTCTTC. Encoded protein: CASSQDPGQGAREQFF.

This chain connects TRBV5-5 to TRBJ1-5; no clear D gene. V lost 4 bases to trimming and J lost 0 bases, with 11 bases between them. From germline, CDR1 is SGHKS and CDR2 YYEKEE (reference sequence). This CDR3 comprises 15 residues. In DNA form, the CDR3 reads TGTGCCAGCAGCGTCGAAACAGATAGCAATCAGCCCCAGCATTTT. This codes for CASSVETDSNQPQHF.

This chain connects TRBV1 to TRBJ2-7; the listed D gene, TRBD2, was not tested against the DNA. TRBV1 is a pseudogene locus. The CDR3 covers 18 residues. DNA for the CDR3: TGCACCAGCAGCCAAACCTGGCTGGGGCTAGCGGGGGACTACGAGCAGTACTTC. Amino acid sequence: CTSSQTWLGLAGDYEQYF.

The chain combines TRBV7-9 with TRBJ1-5; maybe TRBD1 (5 bases). V lost 4 bases and J lost 6, with 10 bases in between. The CDR3 extends over 13 amino acids. CDR1 is SEHNR and CDR2 is FQNEAQ in the germline V gene (reference sequence). This CDR3 reads CASSWGGAQPQHF. As DNA, the CDR3 is TGTGCCAGCAGCTGGGGGGGTGCTCAGCCCCAGCATTTT. Filled out from reference TRBV7-9 and TRBJ1-5, the complete variable domain reads DTGVSQNPRHKITKRGQNVTFRCDPISEHNRLYWYRQTLGQGPEFLTYFQNEAQLEKSRLLSDRFSAERPKGSFSTLEIQRTEQGDSAMYLCASSWGGAQPQHFGDGTRLSIL.

DNA of the CDR3: TGTGCCAGCAGCGAGTCCGGGTTGCGGCCCCAGCATTTT. It translates to CASSESGLRPQHF. The chain employs TRBV2 and TRBJ1-5; D is unresolved. This CDR3 is built from 13 residues. The V end lost 6 bases, the J end lost 9 bases, and 15 bases lay between the germline ends. CDR1 is SNHLY and CDR2 is FYNNEI in the germline V gene.

The V call is TRBV6-5, the J call TRBJ2-5; 7 bases line up with TRBD1. Germline CDR1 reads MNHEY; CDR2 reads SVGAGI. CDR3 size: 16 residues. The J segment lost 1 base and the V segment lost 4 bases, leaving 9 bases of the junction unmatched. For the CDR3, the DNA is TGTGCCAGCAGTTCCTGGGACAGTGGCCTCCAAGAGACCCAGTACTTC. Its protein is CASSSWDSGLQETQYF.